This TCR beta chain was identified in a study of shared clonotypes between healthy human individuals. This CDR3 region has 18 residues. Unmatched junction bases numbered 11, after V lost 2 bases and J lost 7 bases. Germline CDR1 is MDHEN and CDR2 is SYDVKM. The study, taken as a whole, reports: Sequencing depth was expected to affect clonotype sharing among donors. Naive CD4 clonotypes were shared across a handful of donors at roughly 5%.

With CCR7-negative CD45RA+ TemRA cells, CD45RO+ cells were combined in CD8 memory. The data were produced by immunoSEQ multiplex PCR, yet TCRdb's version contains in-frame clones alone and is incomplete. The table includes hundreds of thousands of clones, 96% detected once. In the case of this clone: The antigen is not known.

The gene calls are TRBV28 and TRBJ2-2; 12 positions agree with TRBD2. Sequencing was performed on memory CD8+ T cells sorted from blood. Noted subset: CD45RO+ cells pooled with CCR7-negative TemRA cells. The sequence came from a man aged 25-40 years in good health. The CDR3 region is CASSLILAGGRNGGELFF. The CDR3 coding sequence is TGTGCCAGCAGTTTAATCCTAGCGGGAGGGCGGAACGGCGGGGAGCTGTTTTTT.